These T cell receptor beta chains were read from a single sample in a study of blood T cell repertoires in COVID-19. The data were produced by immunoSEQ multiplex PCR, yet TCRdb's version contains in-frame clones alone and is incomplete. The sample comprises under 100,000 clones, over 70% of which are singletons, and around 12% rests with the top ten. Material: peripheral blood. Source of these receptors: a woman in her thirties or forties with active or convalescent COVID-19. Each CDR3 is given with its conserved first and last residue. Each record gives: V gene, D gene, clone size, J gene, CDR3 protein, CDR3 DNA. D genes are given only for firm matches. A row's size may be missing; if present it is once, few, many or a size class.

TRBV28	TRBD1	few	TRBJ1-3	CASSPLGTGAANTIYF	TGTGCCAGCAGTCCACTTGGGACAGGGGCCGCCAACACCATATATTTT
TRBV5-1	TRBD1	.	TRBJ1-4	CASRYDRGLVTNEKLFF	TGCGCCAGCAGGTATGACAGGGGGTTGGTAACTAATGAAAAACTGTTTTTT
TRBV7-2	.	.	TRBJ2-3	CASSLAWGRGDTQYF	TGTGCCAGCAGCTTAGCGTGGGGGCGCGGAGATACGCAGTATTTT
TRBV5-1	.	.	TRBJ1-3	CASSLRGSSGNTIYF	TGCGCCAGCAGCTTGCGCGGCAGCTCTGGAAACACCATATATTTT
TRBV28	TRBD2	.	TRBJ2-1	CASSSASGNLNEQFF	TGTGCCAGCAGCTCGGCTAGCGGAAATCTCAATGAGCAGTTCTTC
TRBV7-9	TRBD1	.	TRBJ2-2	CASSSDTGAAPFF	TGTGCCAGCAGCTCCGACACAGGGGCAGCTCCGTTTTTT
TRBV3-1/TRBV3-2	.	once	TRBJ2-7	CASSLHTGTNIYEQYF	TGTGCCAGCAGCCTACATACCGGGACAAATATCTACGAGCAGTACTTC
TRBV4-3	.	.	TRBJ1-2	CASSQDPGSGYGYTF	TGCGCCAGCAGCCAAGATCCCGGCTCGGGCTATGGCTACACCTTC
TRBV10-1	.	.	TRBJ2-3	CATGQPYTDTQYF	TGCGCCACCGGACAGCCGTACACAGATACGCAGTATTTT
TRBV7-2	TRBD2	.	TRBJ2-7	CASSFLTSLSAEQYF	TGTGCCAGCAGCTTTCTGACTAGCCTATCAGCCGAGCAGTACTTC
TRBV30	.	.	TRBJ2-3	CAWRGGFRGDTQYF	TGTGCCTGGAGGGGGGGATTTAGGGGAGATACGCAGTATTTT
TRBV18	.	few	TRBJ2-1	CASSPERIEQFF	TGTGCCAGCTCACCCGAGCGGATTGAGCAGTTCTTC
TRBV28	.	.	TRBJ2-7	CASRLNRVEQYF	TGTGCCAGCAGATTGAACAGGGTCGAGCAGTACTTC
TRBV19	.	.	TRBJ1-5	CASSIRSSGRNQPQHF	TGTGCCAGTAGTATCCGGTCTTCTGGCAGGAATCAGCCCCAGCATTTT
TRBV5-4	TRBD1	.	TRBJ1-4	CASSGNRGQGEKLFF	TGTGCCAGCAGCGGAAACAGGGGGCAGGGTGAAAAACTGTTTTTT
TRBV6-5	.	.	TRBJ2-1	CASSRGPPLNEQFF	TGTGCCAGCAGTAGAGGCCCCCCCCTTAATGAGCAGTTCTTC
TRBV5-1	TRBD2	.	TRBJ2-3	CASSLVVAGGVITDTQYF	TGCGCCAGCAGCTTGGTGGTAGCGGGAGGGGTTATCACAGATACGCAGTATTTT
TRBV12-5	.	.	TRBJ1-6	CAKGHDNSPLHF	TGTGCGAAAGGACACGATAATTCACCCCTCCACTTT
TRBV5-1	.	.	TRBJ2-3	CASSLETSLTDTQYF	TGCGCCAGCAGCTTGGAAACTAGCCTCACAGATACGCAGTATTTT
TRBV7-9	TRBD1	.	TRBJ1-4	CASSFGDRTTTNEKLFF	TGTGCCAGCAGCTTTGGGGACAGGACAACAACTAATGAAAAACTGTTTTTT
TRBV5-6	TRBD1	.	TRBJ1-1	CASSLGTGRGTEAFF	TGTGCCAGCAGCTTGGGGACAGGGCGGGGAACTGAAGCTTTCTTT
TRBV4-3	TRBD1	.	TRBJ2-7	CASSQDPRGSNYEQYF	TGCGCCAGCAGCCAAGACCCCAGGGGGAGCAACTACGAGCAGTACTTC
TRBV9	.	.	TRBJ1-4	CASSLTGKREKLFF	TGTGCCAGCAGCCTTACAGGGAAAAGGGAAAAACTGTTTTTT